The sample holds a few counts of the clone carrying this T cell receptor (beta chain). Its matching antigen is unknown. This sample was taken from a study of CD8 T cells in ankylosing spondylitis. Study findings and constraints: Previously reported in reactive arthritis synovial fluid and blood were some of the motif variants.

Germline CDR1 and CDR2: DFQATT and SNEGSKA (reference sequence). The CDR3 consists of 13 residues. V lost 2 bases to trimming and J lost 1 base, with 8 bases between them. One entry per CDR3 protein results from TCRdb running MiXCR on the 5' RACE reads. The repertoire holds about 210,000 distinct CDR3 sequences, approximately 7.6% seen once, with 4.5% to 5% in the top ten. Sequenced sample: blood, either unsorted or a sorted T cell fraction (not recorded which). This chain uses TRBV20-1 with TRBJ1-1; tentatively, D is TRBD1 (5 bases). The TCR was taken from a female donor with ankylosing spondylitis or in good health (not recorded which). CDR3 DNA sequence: TGCAGTGCTAGACATGGGGCGAACACTGAAGCTTTCTTT. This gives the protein CSARHGANTEAFF.